This T cell receptor (beta chain) was captured by sequencing in a study of blood T cell repertoires in COVID-19. Trimming left V 4 bases short and J 10 bases short, with 16 bases between. The CDR3 has 13 residues. Germline CDR1 and CDR2: LGHNA and YSLEER. The assay was immunoSEQ multiplex PCR, and TCRdb's table has in-frame clones only and misses some. This sample has 200,000 to 300,000 clones, with around 86% found just once. Input material: peripheral blood. V usage is TRBV4-3 and J usage is TRBJ1-2; no firm D call. The sequence came from a man aged 80 or over with acute or convalescent COVID-19. The CDR3 nucleotides read TGCGCCAGCAGCCCGTCCGGCTCTAGAGACTACACCTTC. It yields the protein CASSPSGSRDYTF.